The clone carrying this TCR beta chain was counted a few times. Its antigen remains unidentified. This sample stems from a study of early T cells in non-severe SARS-CoV-2 infection. Study-level information: Sequenced bulk RNA came from whole blood that was unsorted, and chains were unpaired. Study conclusions and caveats: VDJdb matching skewed toward anti-spike CD8 responses, missing private and CD4 specificities.

Individual cDNA molecules each received unique molecular identifiers attached to them. MiXCR was run by TCRdb on the 5' RACE reads, yielding one entry per CDR3 protein. The sample shows 75,000 to 95,000 distinct CDR3 sequences, 15% to 20% of them seen only once. Trimming took 4 bases from V and 6 from J, leaving 16 bases between them. The CDR3 loop spans 14 amino acids. The sequencing here drew on whole blood, taken at baseline. The clonotype comes from an adult who was a healthcare worker with PCR-confirmed SARS-CoV-2 infection or an uninfected control (not recorded which). The chain is built from TRBV12-3 or TRBV12-4 and TRBJ2-7, with D tentatively TRBD1 (6 bases). CDR3 bases: TGTGCCAGCAGTTCCGGGGACAATCGTTTCGAGCAGTACTTC. It yields the protein CASSSGDNRFEQYF.